This TCR delta chain was found in a study of Vδ1+ human thymocytes. Germline V gene sequence: CDR1 TSWWSYY, CDR2 QGS. The ends lost 9 bases at V and 3 bases at J; junction bases unmatched: 15. The length of the CDR3 is 17 residues. Extracted RNA was reverse transcribed into cDNA. Pooled V-gene forward primers with one constant-region reverse primer generated the CDR3 amplicons by multiplex PCR. TCRdb re-called clones from the multiplex PCR reads via CATT. In the table there are roughly 76,000 delta-chain clones, about 38% of which are singletons. Details on this clone: What it recognizes is unknown. Other DNA sequences in the sample encode the same CDR3.

Study findings and constraints: Thymic TRG and TRD repertoires appeared highly polyclonal. Despite high sort purity, roughly a fifth of thymic T cell receptor delta sequences were Vdelta2. TRD repertoires were essentially private, unlike widely shared TRG clonotypes.

The sorted cells were CD3+ Vdelta1+ Vdelta2- thymocytes from alphabeta-depleted thymus. This receptor was obtained from a boy younger than two who had congenital heart surgery. Sequences were obtained from Vdelta1+ gamma-delta thymocytes from the thymus. The subset: FACS-sorted CD3+ TCRalphabeta- TCRVdelta1+ TCRVdelta2- thymocytes. V and J are TRDV1 and TRDJ1; 11 nucleotides align to TRDD3. The CDR3 bases are TGTGCTCTCTCGGAGGGACTGGGGGATAGATTCGCCGATAAACTCATCTTT. Its translation: CALSEGLGDRFADKLIF.